The present T cell receptor (beta chain) was sequenced within a study of early T cells in non-severe SARS-CoV-2 infection. Study overall: Sequencing used unsorted whole-blood bulk RNA, so chains lack pairing.

Individually, cDNA molecules had unique molecular identifiers attached to them. TCRdb called the 5' RACE reads again in MiXCR, with one record for every CDR3 protein. The repertoire has around 67,000 distinct CDR3 sequences, under 15% of them found once; the top ten carry roughly 1.2%. This clonotype came up many times. With 5 bases removed from V and 4 bases from J, the gap between germline ends came to 15 bases. CDR3 length: 14 amino acids. Germline CDR1 MNHEY, CDR2 SVGEGT. Sequences were obtained from whole blood. This receptor was obtained from an adult who was a healthcare worker with PCR-confirmed SARS-CoV-2 infection or an uninfected control (not recorded which). The chain links TRBV6-2 or TRBV6-3 to TRBJ2-7; tentative D call: TRBD1 (6 bases). CDR3 nucleotide sequence: TGTGCCAGCAGTCAGCCGGGACATTCGTACGAGCAGTACTTC. It specifies CASSQPGHSYEQYF.